This T cell receptor beta chain was identified during a study of shared clonotypes between healthy human individuals (dated by TCRdb to the early 2020s). Looking at the study overall: The cohort included three men and a couple of women between 18 and 49 years of age. Per donor, three plates each were used for CD4 naive and CD4 memory, two for CD8 naive, and one for CD8 memory. To estimate repertoire size and how much clonotypes are shared between individuals, the study performed deep sequencing of blood TCR repertoires from 4 to 6 healthy adults. Different laboratories and diverse techniques were used to prepare libraries and sequence TCR repertoires, to increase sequencing depth and limit assay-specific biases. Leukapheresis yielded between about 0.85 and 9 billion PBMCs per donor. What the work shows at the level of the full study, not this receptor alone: Approximately 5% of naive CD4, 3.5% of naive CD8, 2% to 2.5% of memory CD4, and about 0.4% of memory CD8 clonotypes were shared across several donors. Compared with non-shared clonotypes, the clonotypes found in all four sorted-subset donors had higher generation probabilities. Only blood was sampled, and tissue TCR repertoires likely differ from those in blood. Estimated clonotype richness was generally larger for naive than for memory subsets. Because the study included a small number of donors, the genetic and exposure-history diversity represented was limited. Incomplete sequencing was indicated by rarefaction of sorted-subset datasets, despite the large sequencing depth. Pairwise subsampling indicated that sequencing depth was expected to affect the degree of clonotype sharing among donors.

V is cut back by 5 bases and J by 6 bases, with 6 bases in the junction unmatched. CDR1 and CDR2 are drawn from the germline V gene (reference sequence): SEHNR, FQNEAQ. From its cysteine to its phenylalanine, the CDR3 spans 13 amino acids. The only DNA kept is the CDR3, 39 bases in frame from the first base. CD8 naive samples were obtained by positive selection for CCR7 among CD45RO-negative cells, yielding a CD45RA+CCR7+ population from which TemRA cells were excluded. The donors were healthy, HIV-negative adults with no recently reported acute infections or vaccinations. Every donor was a Caucasian adult living in Nashville, Tennessee, USA. Blood was obtained by leukapheresis, after which PBMCs were separated by Ficoll-Histopaque density gradient centrifugation and cryopreserved in liquid nitrogen vapor phase. Analytical flow cytometry was used to check the purity and quantity of each magnetically sorted T cell population. Genomic DNA was isolated from each sorted fraction and quantified by UV absorbance on a Nanodrop 2000c.

Using the deep immunoSEQ assay, TCR CDR3 regions were amplified from genomic DNA by multiplex PCR. For each cell subset, the extracted genomic DNA was distributed evenly across all wells of several immunoSEQ 96-well plates, and each plate served as one replicate. For sorted subsets, roughly 200 ng of genomic DNA, equivalent to tens of thousands of T cell genomes, went into each replicate PCR. The purified libraries were quantified using a Qubit 3.0 fluorometer, sized with a Bioanalyzer 2100, and then quantified again using the KAPA Library Quantification kit. Every immunoSEQ 96-well plate was sequenced on a separate single-read 150-cycle Illumina NextSeq 550 flow cell. In the source study's methods: Because only junctional sequences without quality scores were contained in the immunoSEQ output, filtering matching that applied to full-length reads could not be performed. Sequences were annotated with PyIR, a Python wrapper for IgBLAST v1.9, and V/J genes and CDR3 were assigned using IMGT germline references. Reads were removed for weak V/J assignments (E-value above 1e-6), missing CDR3, stop codons, out-of-frame junctions, or ambiguous translated residues. V3J clonotypes were defined as sequences sharing the same inferred V gene, J gene, and CDR3 amino acid sequence. To compute the percentage overlap between repertoires, the number of shared unique clonotypes was divided by the size of the smaller repertoire. Three approaches were used to assess repertoire richness: RTK rarefaction, the Chao1 estimator, and Recon v2.1 estimates of unobserved clonotypes. Generation probabilities were computed with OLGA for all TCRbeta clonotypes obtained by the gDNA method from several donors. The clones in this table, taken by TCRdb from immuneACCESS, are in-frame only. Not every clone is retained; where verified, under half of the shortfall comes from an unresolved V gene, and the cause of the rest is unknown. V, J and clone size are those of that table, while D and trimming were read from the DNA. In this sample the table shows some 2 million clones, around 96% of which occur a single time. Roughly 1% of the sample belongs to the ten largest clones.

A word on this clone: Its antigen is not yet known. Base qualities are not at hand, and no much larger clone is one base apart.

This clonotype was obtained from a man aged 18 to 30 in good health. Rearrangement joined TRBV7-9 to TRBJ2-7; 8 central bases correspond to TRBD1. The material sequenced was naive CD8+ T cells sorted from blood. Reading the label with the study, this specimen's cell subset or site is: CD45RA+CCR7+. The DNA reads TGTGCCAGCAGCCCTAGACAGGGGCTCGAGCAGTACTTC. Translation gives CASSPRQGLEQYF.